This T cell receptor beta chain came from a study of cytomegalovirus exposure and HLA in healthy donors. Germline V gene data show CDR1 as LGHNA and CDR2 as YNFKEQ. Trimming pared 3 bases from V and 0 bases from J, leaving 9 bases between. The CDR3 extends over 14 amino acids. Primers for the PCR totalled 60 Vbeta and 13 Jbeta. Some clones are missing from TCRdb's copy, which holds only in-frame ones; the method was immunoSEQ multiplex PCR. Found here are about 140,000 clones; the top ten clones hold about 2.2%. The sequence was collected from a woman under 30 in good health and CMV-seronegative. This chain connects TRBV4-2 to TRBJ2-7; D perhaps matches TRBD2 (6 bases). The sequenced sample was PBMCs. The CDR3 DNA is TGTGCCAGCAGCCAGGGAGGTTACTCCTACGAGCAGTACTTC. Encoded protein: CASSQGGYSYEQYF.